What follows are 2 T cell receptor beta chains derived from one specimen sequenced in a study of Ad26.COV2.S vaccination and SARS-CoV-2 variants. Specified treatment: some 20 received Ad26.COV2.S at low or high dose, single or two shots; roughly five received placebo; per-sample allocation not given. Samples analyzed were those drawn on day 63 after the first vaccine or placebo injection. Profiled with immunoSEQ multiplex PCR; TCRdb holds only in-frame clones, not every one. This table has 240,000 or so clones, approximately 88% appearing once. The input for sequencing was peripheral blood, taken in a trial of Ad26.COV2.S vaccine versus placebo. These receptors were taken from a person between 18 and 59 years old who received the Ad26.COV2.S COVID-19 vaccine or a placebo.

J is TRBJ1-2 and V is TRBV28, with D unclear. Trimming took 2 bases from V and 4 from J, leaving 8 bases between them. Germline V CDR1 and CDR2: MDHEN, SYDVKM. The CDR3 covers 13 residues. In DNA form, the CDR3 reads TGTGCCAGCAGTTTAGAGGCTTCCTATGGCTACACCTTC. This codes for CASSLEASYGYTF.

V is TRBV7-2 and J is TRBJ2-7; possible D gene TRBD2, 6 bases. The CDR3 is 15 amino acids. The V end lost 5 bases, the J end lost 3 bases, and 17 bases lay between the germline ends. Germline loops: CDR1 SGHTA, CDR2 FQGNSA. CDR3 sequence reads: CASSPRGGMNYEQYF. The CDR3 DNA sequence: TGTGCCAGCAGCCCCCGTGGGGGGATGAACTACGAGCAGTACTTC.